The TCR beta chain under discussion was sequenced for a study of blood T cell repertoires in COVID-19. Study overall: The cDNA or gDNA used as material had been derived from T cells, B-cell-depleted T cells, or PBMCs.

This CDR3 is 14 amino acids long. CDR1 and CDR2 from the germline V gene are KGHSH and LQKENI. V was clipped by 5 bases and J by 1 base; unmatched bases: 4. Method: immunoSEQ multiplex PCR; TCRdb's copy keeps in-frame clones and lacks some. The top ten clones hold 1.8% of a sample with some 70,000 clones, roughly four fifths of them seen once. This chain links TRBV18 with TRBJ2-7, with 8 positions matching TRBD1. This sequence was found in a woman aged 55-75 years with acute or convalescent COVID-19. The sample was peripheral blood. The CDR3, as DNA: TGTGCCAGCTCAAGGGACAGGAAATCCTACGAGCAGTACTTC. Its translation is CASSRDRKSYEQYF.